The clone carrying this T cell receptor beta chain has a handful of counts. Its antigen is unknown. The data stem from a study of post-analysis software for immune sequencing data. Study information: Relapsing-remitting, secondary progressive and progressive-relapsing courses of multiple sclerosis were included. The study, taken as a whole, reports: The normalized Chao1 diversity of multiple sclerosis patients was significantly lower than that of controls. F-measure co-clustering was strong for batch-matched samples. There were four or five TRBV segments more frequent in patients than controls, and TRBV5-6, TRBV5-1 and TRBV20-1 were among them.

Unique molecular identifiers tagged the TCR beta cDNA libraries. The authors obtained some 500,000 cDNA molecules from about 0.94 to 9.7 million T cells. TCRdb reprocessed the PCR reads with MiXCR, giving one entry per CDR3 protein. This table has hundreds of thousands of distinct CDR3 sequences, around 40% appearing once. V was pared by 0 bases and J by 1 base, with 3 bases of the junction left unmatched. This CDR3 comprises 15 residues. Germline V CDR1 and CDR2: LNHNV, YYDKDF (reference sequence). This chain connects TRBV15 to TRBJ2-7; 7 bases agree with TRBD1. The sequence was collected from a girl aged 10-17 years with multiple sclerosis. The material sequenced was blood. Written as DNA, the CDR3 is TGTGCCACCAGCAGAGATTTGGACAGGTCCTACGAGCAGTACTTC. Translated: CATSRDLDRSYEQYF.